The next 32 T cell receptor beta chains were all read from a single sample in a study of T cells in Graves' hyperthyroidism and ophthalmopathy. From RNA transcripts, TCR beta CDR3 regions were amplified. During a first-round RT-PCR of the TCR CDR3, the HTBI primer set was used. TCRdb re-called the multiplex PCR reads with MiXCR, one entry per CDR3 protein. The sample shows 500,000 to 650,000 distinct CDR3 sequences, roughly 14% of them seen only once. Sample: blood. The receptors come from a woman between 45 and 60 years old with Graves' ophthalmopathy.

This clonotype was counted ten times or more. The chain has TRBV18 and TRBJ1-1, with D perhaps matching TRBD1 (5 bases). Trimming removed 2 bases at V and 3 bases at J, with 19 bases between. This CDR3 has 17 amino acids. Germline CDR1 reads KGHSH; CDR2 reads LQKENI. The CDR3 loop is CASSPRVGVVEDTEAFF. Here the CDR3 DNA reads TGTGCCAGCTCACCAAGAGTGGGGGTAGTTGAGGACACTGAAGCTTTCTTT.

This chain joins TRBV20-1 and TRBJ1-5; no clear D. Germline CDR1 and CDR2: DFQATT and SNEGSKA (reference sequence). CDR3 length equals 12 residues. V was cut by 4 bases and J by 1 base, with 5 bases left in between. CDR3 nucleotide sequence: TGCAGTGCTACCACCAGCAATCAGCCCCAGCATTTT. It specifies CSATTSNQPQHF.

This clonotype showed up many times. This rearrangement joins TRBV29-1 to TRBJ2-2, with 10 bases matching TRBD2. With V trimmed by 4 bases and J by 4 bases, 12 bases remained unmatched. The CDR3 totals 17 residues. Germline CDR1 reads SQVTM; CDR2 reads ANQGSEA. CDR3 sequence (DNA): TGCAGCGTTGCCCGGGGACCTAGCGGGAGTCTCACCGGGGAGCTGTTTTTT. Translating it yields CSVARGPSGSLTGELFF.

V usage is TRBV18 and J usage is TRBJ1-5, with TRBD1 as a possible D gene (6 bases). The V gene lost 6 bases and the J gene lost 6 bases, with 15 bases spanning the gap. CDR3 size: 14 residues. Germline V gives CDR1 KGHSH, CDR2 LQKENI. In nucleotides, the CDR3 is TGTGCCAGCTCCACCGGCACAGGGAGTCAGCCCCAGCATTTT. It yields the protein CASSTGTGSQPQHF.

Only a few counts were recorded for this clonotype. The V call is TRBV5-1, the J call TRBJ1-1; TRBD1 aligns across 7 bases. This CDR3 region has 16 residues. Germline loops: CDR1 SGHRS, CDR2 YFSETQ. Germline trimming cut 4 bases from V and 7 bases from J; bases unmatched to any gene: 16. CDR3 in amino acids: CASSPETGHGKNEAFF. The CDR3 nucleotides read TGCGCCAGCAGCCCGGAGACAGGGCATGGGAAGAATGAAGCTTTCTTT. The full variable domain, rest sourced from reference TRBV5-1 and TRBJ1-1, is KAGVTQTPRYLIKTRGQQVTLSCSPISGHRSVSWYQQTPGQGLQFLFEYFSETQRNKGNFPGRFSGRQFSNSRSEMNVSTLELGDSALYLCASSPETGHGKNEAFFGQGTRLTVV.

This clonotype has at least ten counts. CDR3 nucleotides: TGTGCCTGGAGTGTACGTCTTGGAGTAGCGGGAGCGGGGGAGCAGTACTTC. Its protein product is CAWSVRLGVAGAGEQYF. The chain uses TRBV30 and TRBJ2-7, with 9 bases that match TRBD2. V gave up 0 bases and J gave up 7 bases; unmatched junction bases: 16. Germline V gives CDR1 GTSNPN, CDR2 SVGIG (reference sequence). The CDR3 is 17 amino acids. The full variable domain, its missing parts supplied by reference TRBV30 and TRBJ2-7, is SQTIHQWPATLVQPVGSPLSLECTVEGTSNPNLYWYRQAAGRGLQLLFYSVGIGQISSEVPQNLSASRPQDRQFILSSKKLLLSDSGFYLCAWSVRLGVAGAGEQYFGPGTRLTVT.

This clonotype showed up just a few times. The genes are TRBV4-3 and TRBJ2-1; no firm D call. CDR1 is LGHNA, CDR2 YSLEER, per germline. Trimming took off 0 bases at V and 5 bases at J, with 11 bases between the two ends. This CDR3 region has 15 residues. The CDR3 reads CASSQDLGMNNEQFF. CDR3 coding DNA: TGCGCCAGCAGCCAAGATTTAGGGATGAACAATGAGCAGTTCTTC.

This clonotype was seen ten or more times. This chain connects TRBV28 to TRBJ1-3, with 7 bases fitting TRBD1. The CDR3 has 15 residues. In germline, CDR1 is MDHEN, CDR2 SYDVKM. The V gene end was trimmed by 6 bases and the J gene end by 2 bases; junction bases not matched to a gene: 7. CDR3 sequence reads: CASRLQGVAGNTIYF. As DNA, the CDR3 is TGTGCCAGCAGGCTCCAGGGGGTTGCTGGAAACACCATATATTTT.

The rearrangement joins TRBV15 to TRBJ1-1; 7 bases align to TRBD1. Unmatched junction bases numbered 7, after V lost 0 bases and J lost 3 bases. Germline assignment: CDR1 LNHNV and CDR2 YYDKDF (reference sequence). CDR3 size: 16 residues. CDR3 in amino acids: CATSRDLRGRDTEAFF. CDR3 nucleotides: TGTGCCACCAGCAGAGATTTAAGGGGGCGAGACACTGAAGCTTTCTTT.

This clonotype was detected a few times. The gene calls are TRBV20-1 and TRBJ2-3; 11 nucleotides align to TRBD2. Germline CDR1 DFQATT, CDR2 SNEGSKA (reference sequence). Germline trimming cut 5 bases from V and 5 bases from J; bases unmatched to any gene: 6. The CDR3 sequence is 14 residues long. The CDR3 is CSAPLAGVLDTQYF. The CDR3 DNA follows: TGCAGTGCTCCACTAGCGGGAGTTCTAGATACGCAGTATTTT.

Details on this clonotype: One base away lies a much larger clone, so this may be a sequencing read error. The gene calls are TRBV7-8 and TRBJ2-7; no reliable D call. The germline gives CDR1 SGHVS, CDR2 FQNEAQ. The CDR3 loop spans 14 amino acids. In DNA form, the CDR3 reads TGTGCCAGGAGCTTAGGGCACGCCTCCTACGAGCAGTACTTC. Protein: CARSLGHASYEQYF.

This clonotype is a singleton in its sample. V and J are TRBV24-1 and TRBJ2-3; D unresolved. The ends were cut back, 5 bases at V and 0 bases at J, with 11 bases in the middle. CDR3 size: 15 residues. Per germline, CDR1 KGHDR and CDR2 SFDVKD. DNA for the CDR3: TGTGCCACCAGTGGCCCCGTGCTGAGCACAGATACGCAGTATTTT. Amino acid sequence: CATSGPVLSTDTQYF.

This clonotype was seen at least ten times. The chain links TRBV11-2 to TRBJ1-2; weak D call: TRBD1 (5 bases). The CDR3 is made up of 16 amino acids. CDR1 and CDR2 (germline): SGHAT, FQNNGV. Between the trimmed V and J ends, which lost 2 bases and 5 bases, there was a span of 18 bases. In DNA, the CDR3 is TGTGCCAGCAGCTTAATAGCGATTTCGGGGGAGTATGGCTACACCTTC. Residues: CASSLIAISGEYGYTF.

This clonotype was counted at least ten times. The J gene is TRBJ2-1, the V gene TRBV6-2 or TRBV6-3; D may match TRBD1 or TRBD2 (5 bases each). Germline loops: CDR1 MNHEY, CDR2 SVGEGT. V lost 2 bases, J lost 0 bases, and 11 bases lay in between. The CDR3 is made up of 16 amino acids. CDR3 sequence reads: CASSYGGTGSYNEQFF. In nucleotides, the CDR3 is TGTGCCAGCAGTTACGGGGGAACTGGCTCCTACAATGAGCAGTTCTTC.

This clonotype was seen many times. The V call is TRBV5-1, the J call TRBJ2-1; 10 bases agree with TRBD1. The CDR3 length is 15 residues. After removal of 6 bases from V and 4 bases from J, the junction contained 7 bases not matched to a gene. Germline lookup yields CDR1 SGHRS and CDR2 YFSETQ. CDR3: CASKGQGPKYNEQFF. The CDR3 DNA is TGCGCCAGCAAGGGACAGGGGCCCAAATACAATGAGCAGTTCTTC.

This clonotype was recorded at least ten times. The V call is TRBV27, the J call TRBJ1-1, with TRBD1 as a possible D gene (5 bases). The CDR3 loop spans 15 amino acids. Trimming removed 3 bases from V and 0 bases from J, with 11 bases in between. Germline CDR1 and CDR2: MNHEY and SMNVEV (reference sequence). The CDR3 nucleotides are TGTGCCAGCAGTTTTTCCAGGGAGATGAACACTGAAGCTTTCTTT. It specifies CASSFSREMNTEAFF.

This clonotype was counted many times. V and J are TRBV11-2 and TRBJ1-2, with TRBD1 matching over 10 bases. V lost 5 bases and J lost 7; bases outside the gene matches: 7. The CDR3 runs 14 residues. CDR1 and CDR2 (germline): SGHAT, FQNNGV. The CDR3 here is CASSPRTGGPGYTF. In nucleotides, the CDR3 is TGTGCCAGCAGCCCCCGGACAGGGGGACCTGGCTACACCTTC.

This clonotype was found a few times. The V call is TRBV20-1, the J call TRBJ2-1; 7 bases line up with TRBD2. Losses at the gene ends were 3 bases for V and 4 bases for J; bases not matched to a gene: 12. This CDR3 has 16 residues. Germline CDR1 is DFQATT and CDR2 is SNEGSKA (reference sequence). CDR3 DNA: TGCAGTGCTAGTGAGGGTGGCGGGAGTTTTTACAATGAGCAGTTCTTC. Amino acid sequence: CSASEGGGSFYNEQFF.

There are a few counts of this clonotype. This sequence joins TRBV20-1 and TRBJ2-2; D possibly corresponds to TRBD2 (5 bases). V dropped 6 bases and J dropped 7 bases, with 27 bases sitting between them. The CDR3 has 17 residues. Germline assignment: CDR1 DFQATT and CDR2 SNEGSKA (reference sequence). The CDR3 sequence: CSALPQDLGDRIGELFF. The CDR3, as DNA: TGCAGTGCCCTTCCCCAAGACTTGGGAGATAGGATCGGGGAGCTGTTTTTT.

Ten or more counts support this clonotype. The J gene is TRBJ2-1, the V gene TRBV20-1; 9 positions match TRBD2. The CDR3 runs to 15 residues. After removal of 5 bases from V and 8 bases from J, the junction contained 13 bases not matched to a gene. Germline-derived CDR1 and CDR2 are DFQATT and SNEGSKA (reference sequence). CDR3 sequence reads: CSASPDSGSSDEQFF. Written as DNA, the CDR3 is TGCAGTGCTTCCCCGGATAGCGGGAGCTCCGATGAGCAGTTCTTC.

Many counts were recorded for this clonotype. J is TRBJ1-2 and V is TRBV28; TRBD1 matches at 7 bases. CDR3 length equals 13 residues. Germline V lookup: CDR1 MDHEN, CDR2 SYDVKM. V shed 5 bases, J shed 4 bases, and the junction held 4 bases outside the gene matches. In nucleotides, the CDR3 is TGTGCCAGCAGTCGTGGGGACAGCTATGGCTACACCTTC. Its protein product is CASSRGDSYGYTF.

Ten or more counts support this clonotype. CDR3 in amino acids: CSATDRIGNSPLHF. The CDR3 bases are TGCAGTGCTACCGACAGGATAGGGAATTCACCCCTCCACTTT. The chain carries TRBV20-1 and TRBJ1-6; TRBD1 might be the D (6 bases). Trimming shortened V by 4 bases and J by 7 bases, and 14 bases separated the two germline ends. The CDR3 totals 14 residues. Germline V gives CDR1 DFQATT, CDR2 SNEGSKA (reference sequence).

This clonotype turned up a few times. V usage is TRBV6-1 and J usage is TRBJ2-1; D is possibly TRBD2 (6 bases). CDR1 is MNHNS, CDR2 SASEGT, per germline. CDR3 size: 13 residues. The ends were cut back, 1 base at V and 9 bases at J, with 10 bases in the middle. The CDR3 sequence: CASSEGLDGEQFF. CDR3 coding DNA: TGTGCCAGCAGTGAAGGACTAGACGGTGAGCAGTTCTTC.

This clonotype was found many times. The chain uses TRBV5-1 and TRBJ2-3, with D unclear. The CDR3 has 15 residues. V lost 4 bases and J 0 bases, leaving 12 bases between the germline ends. From germline, CDR1 is SGHRS and CDR2 YFSETQ. The CDR3 nucleotides read TGCGCCAGCAGCGCCGGCGGATGGAGCACAGATACGCAGTATTTT. It codes for CASSAGGWSTDTQYF.

The chain employs TRBV20-1 and TRBJ2-2; the D gene is possibly TRBD2 (5 bases). The ends were cut back, 3 bases at V and 3 bases at J, with 14 bases in the middle. CDR3 length: 15 amino acids. Germline V CDR1 and CDR2: DFQATT, SNEGSKA (reference sequence). In DNA, the CDR3 is TGCAGTGCTAGGGACTTGATCGGGCACACCGGGGAGCTGTTTTTT. This codes for CSARDLIGHTGELFF.

A note on this clonotype: One end of the junction is discordant with germline, which a read error may explain. The chain employs TRBV20-1 and TRBJ2-7; 8 bases match TRBD1. The CDR3 consists of 13 residues. Germline loops: CDR1 DFQATT, CDR2 SNEGSKA (reference sequence). CDR3 nucleotide sequence: TGCAGTGCCAACAGGGGGTCCTCCTACGAGCAGTGCTTC. This gives the protein CSANRGSSYEQCF.

This clonotype was counted at least ten times. The chain is built from TRBV15 and TRBJ2-3; D not resolved. Looked up from germline, CDR1 is LNHNV and CDR2 is YYDKDF (reference sequence). The CDR3 has 14 amino acids. V was trimmed by 7 bases and J by 1 base, leaving 12 bases between them. The CDR3 loop reads CATKVSWGTDTQYF. CDR3 nucleotide sequence: TGTGCCACCAAGGTCAGTTGGGGCACAGATACGCAGTATTTT.

A word on this clonotype: A read error may explain this, as a much larger clone is one base away. V usage is TRBV15 and J usage is TRBJ1-1; 7 nucleotides agree with TRBD1. The germline CDR1 and CDR2 sequences are LNHNV and YYDKDF (reference sequence). CDR3 length: 15 residues. The trim removed 1 base at V and 4 bases at J, leaving 6 bases unmatched. Here the CDR3 DNA reads TGTGCCACCAGCAGAGGTACTACAGGGGTCACTGAAGCTTTCTTT. Protein sequence: CATSRGTTGVTEAFF.

This clonotype was seen repeatedly, ten times or more. The chain uses TRBV11-3 and TRBJ2-2; 7 nucleotides match TRBD2. V was pared by 7 bases and J by 5 bases, with 4 bases of the junction left unmatched. The CDR3 contains 13 residues. Germline CDR1 and CDR2: SGHNT and YENEEA. The CDR3 reads CASTPGGTGELFF. Here the CDR3 DNA reads TGTGCCAGCACCCCCGGGGGGACCGGGGAGCTGTTTTTT. The whole variable domain, filled in from reference TRBV11-3 and TRBJ2-2, reads EAGVVQSPRYKIIEKKQPVAFWCNPISGHNTLYWYLQNLGQGPELLIRYENEEAVDDSQLPKDRFSAERLKGVDSTLKIQPAELGDSAVYLCASTPGGTGELFFGEGSRLTVL.

On this clonotype itself: This may be a read error, as it is one base from a much larger clone. V and J are TRBV20-1 and TRBJ2-2; no reliable D call. Germline V gene sequence: CDR1 DFQATT, CDR2 SNEGSKA (reference sequence). CDR3 length equals 11 residues. CDR3 sequence: CNALATGELFF. CDR3 coding DNA: TGCAATGCTCTTGCTACCGGGGAGCTGTTTTTT.

This clonotype was found many times. The V call is TRBV12-3 or TRBV12-4, the J call TRBJ1-1, with D perhaps TRBD1 (5 bases). Trimming left V 2 bases short and J 0 bases short, with 13 bases between. The CDR3 covers 16 residues. Here the CDR3 reads CASSLYVGGLNTEAFF. The CDR3 DNA is TGTGCCAGCAGTTTATATGTCGGGGGTCTGAACACTGAAGCTTTCTTT.

This clonotype came up many times. This sequence joins TRBV7-2 and TRBJ1-3; 10 nucleotides match TRBD1. The CDR3 loop spans 16 amino acids. Germline V CDR1 and CDR2: SGHTA, FQGNSA. V trimming: 0 bases; J trimming: 2 bases; junction bases outside the gene matches: 1. In DNA, the CDR3 is TGTGCCAGCAGCTTAGCCGGGACAGGGGCTGGAAACACCATATATTTT. Translation gives CASSLAGTGAGNTIYF.